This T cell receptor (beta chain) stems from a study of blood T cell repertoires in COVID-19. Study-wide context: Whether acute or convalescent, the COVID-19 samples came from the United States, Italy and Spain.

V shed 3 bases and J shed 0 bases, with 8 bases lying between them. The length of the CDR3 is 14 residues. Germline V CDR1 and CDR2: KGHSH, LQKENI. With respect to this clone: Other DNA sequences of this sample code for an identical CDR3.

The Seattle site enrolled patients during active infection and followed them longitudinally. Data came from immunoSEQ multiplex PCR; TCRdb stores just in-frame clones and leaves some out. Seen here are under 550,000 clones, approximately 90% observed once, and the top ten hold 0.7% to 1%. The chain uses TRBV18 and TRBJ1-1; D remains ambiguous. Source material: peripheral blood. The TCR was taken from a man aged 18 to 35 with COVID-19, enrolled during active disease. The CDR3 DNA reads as TGTGCCAGCTCACCGCGGGGATTGAACACTGAAGCTTTCTTT. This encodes CASSPRGLNTEAFF.